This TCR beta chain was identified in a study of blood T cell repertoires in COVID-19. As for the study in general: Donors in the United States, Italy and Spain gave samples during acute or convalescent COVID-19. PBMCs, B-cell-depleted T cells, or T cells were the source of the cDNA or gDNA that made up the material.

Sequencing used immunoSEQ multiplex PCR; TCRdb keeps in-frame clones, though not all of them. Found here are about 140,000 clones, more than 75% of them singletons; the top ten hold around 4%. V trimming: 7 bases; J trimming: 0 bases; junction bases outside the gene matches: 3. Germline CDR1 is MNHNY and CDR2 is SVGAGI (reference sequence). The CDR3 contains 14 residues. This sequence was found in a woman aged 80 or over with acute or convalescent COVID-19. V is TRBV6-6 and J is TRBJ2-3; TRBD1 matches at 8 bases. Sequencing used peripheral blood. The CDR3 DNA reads TGTGCCAGCACCCAGGGGGCTAGCACAGATACGCAGTATTTT. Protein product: CASTQGASTDTQYF.